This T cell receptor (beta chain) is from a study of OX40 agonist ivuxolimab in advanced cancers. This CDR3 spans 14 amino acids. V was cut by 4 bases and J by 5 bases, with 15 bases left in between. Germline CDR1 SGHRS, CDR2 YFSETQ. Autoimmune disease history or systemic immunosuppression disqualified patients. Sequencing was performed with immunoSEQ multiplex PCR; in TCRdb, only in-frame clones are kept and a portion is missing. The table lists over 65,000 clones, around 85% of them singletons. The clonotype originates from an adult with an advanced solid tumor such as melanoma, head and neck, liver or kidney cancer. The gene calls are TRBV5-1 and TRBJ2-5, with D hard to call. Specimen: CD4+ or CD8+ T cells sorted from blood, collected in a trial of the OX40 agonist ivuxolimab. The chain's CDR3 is CASSPGSVVETQYF. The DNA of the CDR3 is TGCGCCAGCAGCCCCGGGTCGGTGGTTGAGACCCAGTACTTC. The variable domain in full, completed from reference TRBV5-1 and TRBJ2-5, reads KAGVTQTPRYLIKTRGQQVTLSCSPISGHRSVSWYQQTPGQGLQFLFEYFSETQRNKGNFPGRFSGRQFSNSRSEMNVSTLELGDSALYLCASSPGSVVETQYFGPGTRLLVL.